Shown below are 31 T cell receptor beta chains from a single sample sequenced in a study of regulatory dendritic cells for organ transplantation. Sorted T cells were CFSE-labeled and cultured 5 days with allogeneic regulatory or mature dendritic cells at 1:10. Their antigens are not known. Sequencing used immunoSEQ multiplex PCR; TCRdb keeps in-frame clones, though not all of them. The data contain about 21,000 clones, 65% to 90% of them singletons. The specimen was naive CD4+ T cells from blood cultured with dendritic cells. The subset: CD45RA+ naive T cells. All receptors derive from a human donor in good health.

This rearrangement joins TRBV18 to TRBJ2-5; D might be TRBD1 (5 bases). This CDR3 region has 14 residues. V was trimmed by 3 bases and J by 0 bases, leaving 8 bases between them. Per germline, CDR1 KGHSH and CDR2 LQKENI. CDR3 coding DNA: TGTGCCAGCTCACCTAGACAGAACCAAGAGACCCAGTACTTC. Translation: CASSPRQNQETQYF. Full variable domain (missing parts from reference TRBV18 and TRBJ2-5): NAGVMQNPRHLVRRRGQEARLRCSPMKGHSHVYWYRQLPEEGLKFMVYLQKENIIDESGMPKERFSAEFPKEGPSILRIQQVVRGDSAAYFCASSPRQNQETQYFGPGTRLLVL.

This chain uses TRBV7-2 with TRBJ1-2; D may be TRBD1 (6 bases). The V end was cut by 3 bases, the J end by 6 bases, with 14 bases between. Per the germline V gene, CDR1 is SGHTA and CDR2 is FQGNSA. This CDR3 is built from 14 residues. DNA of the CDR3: TGTGCCAGCAGCTTCCGGGGGCTTCAGAATGGCTACACCTTC. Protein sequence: CASSFRGLQNGYTF.

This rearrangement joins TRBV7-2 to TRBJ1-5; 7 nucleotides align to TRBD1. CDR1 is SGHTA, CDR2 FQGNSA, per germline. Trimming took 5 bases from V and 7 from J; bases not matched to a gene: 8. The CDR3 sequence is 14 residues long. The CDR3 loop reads CASSPKTGWQPQHF. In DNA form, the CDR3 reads TGTGCCAGCAGCCCTAAGACAGGGTGGCAGCCCCAGCATTTT.

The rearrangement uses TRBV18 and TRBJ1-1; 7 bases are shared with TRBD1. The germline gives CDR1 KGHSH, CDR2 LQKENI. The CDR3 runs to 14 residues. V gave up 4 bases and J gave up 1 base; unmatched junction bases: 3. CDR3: CASSRTGENTEAFF. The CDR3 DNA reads TGTGCCAGCTCACGGACAGGTGAGAACACTGAAGCTTTCTTT.

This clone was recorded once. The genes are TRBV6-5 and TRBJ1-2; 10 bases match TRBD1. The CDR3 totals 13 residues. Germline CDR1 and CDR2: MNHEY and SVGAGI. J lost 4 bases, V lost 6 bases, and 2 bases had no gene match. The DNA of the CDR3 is TGTGCCAGCAGCCGACAGGGGGCCTATGGCTACACCTTC. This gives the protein CASSRQGAYGYTF.

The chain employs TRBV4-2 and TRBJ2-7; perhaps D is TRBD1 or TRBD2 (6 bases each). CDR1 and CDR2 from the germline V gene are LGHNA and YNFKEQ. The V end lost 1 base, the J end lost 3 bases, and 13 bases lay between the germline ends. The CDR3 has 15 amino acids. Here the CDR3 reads CASSQGGGHLYEQYF. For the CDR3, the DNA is TGTGCCAGCAGCCAAGGAGGGGGGCACCTCTACGAGCAGTACTTC.

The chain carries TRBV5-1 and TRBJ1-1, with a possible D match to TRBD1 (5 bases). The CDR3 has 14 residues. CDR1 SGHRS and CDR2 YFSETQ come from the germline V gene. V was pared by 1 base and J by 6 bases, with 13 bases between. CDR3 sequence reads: CASSLNPGSAEAFF. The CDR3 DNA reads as TGCGCCAGCAGCTTGAATCCAGGGTCGGCTGAAGCTTTCTTT. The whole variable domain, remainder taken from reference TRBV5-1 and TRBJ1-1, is KAGVTQTPRYLIKTRGQQVTLSCSPISGHRSVSWYQQTPGQGLQFLFEYFSETQRNKGNFPGRFSGRQFSNSRSEMNVSTLELGDSALYLCASSLNPGSAEAFFGQGTRLTVV.

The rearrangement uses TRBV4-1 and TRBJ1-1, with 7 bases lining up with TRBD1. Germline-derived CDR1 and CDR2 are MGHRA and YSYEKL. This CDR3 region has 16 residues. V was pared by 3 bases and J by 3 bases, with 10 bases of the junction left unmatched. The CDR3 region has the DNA TGCGCCAGCAGCCATTTGGGGAGGGGGCCGGACACTGAAGCTTTCTTT. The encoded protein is CASSHLGRGPDTEAFF.

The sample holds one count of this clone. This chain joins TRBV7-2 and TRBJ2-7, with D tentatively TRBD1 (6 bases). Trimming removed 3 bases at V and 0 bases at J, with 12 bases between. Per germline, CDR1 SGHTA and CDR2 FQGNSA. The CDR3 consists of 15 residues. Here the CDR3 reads CASSLRQANSYEQYF. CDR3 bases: TGTGCCAGCAGCTTGAGACAGGCTAACTCCTACGAGCAGTACTTC.

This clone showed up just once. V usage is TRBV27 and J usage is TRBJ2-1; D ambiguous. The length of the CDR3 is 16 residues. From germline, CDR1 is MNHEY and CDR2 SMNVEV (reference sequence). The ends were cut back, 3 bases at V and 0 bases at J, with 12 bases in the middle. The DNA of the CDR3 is TGTGCCAGCAGTTTTCGGGTCTATAGCTCCTACAATGAGCAGTTCTTC. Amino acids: CASSFRVYSSYNEQFF.

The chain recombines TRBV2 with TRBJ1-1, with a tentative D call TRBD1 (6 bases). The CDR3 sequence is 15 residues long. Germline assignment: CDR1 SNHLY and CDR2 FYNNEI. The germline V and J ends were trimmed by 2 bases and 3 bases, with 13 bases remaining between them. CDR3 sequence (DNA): TGTGCCAGCAGTGAAAGGGGGACAATTGACACTGAAGCTTTCTTT. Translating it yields CASSERGTIDTEAFF.

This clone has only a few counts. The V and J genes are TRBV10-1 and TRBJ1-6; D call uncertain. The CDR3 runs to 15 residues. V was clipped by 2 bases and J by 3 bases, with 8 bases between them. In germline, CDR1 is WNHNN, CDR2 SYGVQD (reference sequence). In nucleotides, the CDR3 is TGCGCCAGCAGTGAGGGTGAGGACTATAATTCACCCCTCCACTTT. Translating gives CASSEGEDYNSPLHF.

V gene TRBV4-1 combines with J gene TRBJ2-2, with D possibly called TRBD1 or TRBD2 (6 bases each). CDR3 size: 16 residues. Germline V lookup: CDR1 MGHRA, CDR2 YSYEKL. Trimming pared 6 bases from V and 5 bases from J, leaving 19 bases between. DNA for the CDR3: TGCGCCAGCAGTTTTTGGGGGGACATGGGTACCGGGGAGCTGTTTTTT. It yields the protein CASSFWGDMGTGELFF.

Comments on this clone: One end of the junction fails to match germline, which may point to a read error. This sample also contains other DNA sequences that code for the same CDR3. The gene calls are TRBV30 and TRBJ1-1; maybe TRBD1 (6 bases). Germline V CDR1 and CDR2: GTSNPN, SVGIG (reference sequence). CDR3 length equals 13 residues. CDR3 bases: TGTGCCTGGAGACCAACAGGGAACACTGAAGCCTTCTTT. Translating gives CAWRPTGNTEAFF.

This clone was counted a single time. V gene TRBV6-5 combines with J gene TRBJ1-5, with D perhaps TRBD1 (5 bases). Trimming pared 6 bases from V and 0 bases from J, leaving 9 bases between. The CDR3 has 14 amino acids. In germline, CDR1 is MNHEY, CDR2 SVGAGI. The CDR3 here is CASRDQGSNQPQHF. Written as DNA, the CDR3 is TGTGCCAGCAGGGATCAGGGTAGCAATCAGCCCCAGCATTTT.

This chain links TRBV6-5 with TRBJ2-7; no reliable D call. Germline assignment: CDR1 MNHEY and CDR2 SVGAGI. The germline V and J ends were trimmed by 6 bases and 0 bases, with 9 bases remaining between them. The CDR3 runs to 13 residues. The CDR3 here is CASSNVASYEQYF. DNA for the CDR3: TGTGCCAGCAGCAACGTGGCCTCCTACGAGCAGTACTTC.

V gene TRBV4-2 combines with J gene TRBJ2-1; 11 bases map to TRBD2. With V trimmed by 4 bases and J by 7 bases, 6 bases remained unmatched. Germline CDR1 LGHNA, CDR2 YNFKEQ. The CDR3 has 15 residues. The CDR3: CASSPPSGGRNEQFF. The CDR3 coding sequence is TGTGCCAGCAGCCCCCCTAGCGGGGGGCGGAATGAGCAGTTCTTC.

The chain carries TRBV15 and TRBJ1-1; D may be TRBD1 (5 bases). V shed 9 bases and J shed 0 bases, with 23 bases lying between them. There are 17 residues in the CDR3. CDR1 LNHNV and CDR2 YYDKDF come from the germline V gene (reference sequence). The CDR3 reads CATEARVRRRMNTEAFF. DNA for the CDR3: TGTGCCACGGAGGCCAGGGTAAGGCGGCGAATGAACACTGAAGCTTTCTTT.

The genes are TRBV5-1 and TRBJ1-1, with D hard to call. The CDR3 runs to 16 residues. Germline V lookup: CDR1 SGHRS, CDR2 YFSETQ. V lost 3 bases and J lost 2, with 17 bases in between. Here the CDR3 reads CASSSGTESHNTEAFF. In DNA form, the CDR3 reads TGCGCCAGCAGCTCAGGAACCGAGAGTCATAACACTGAAGCTTTCTTT.

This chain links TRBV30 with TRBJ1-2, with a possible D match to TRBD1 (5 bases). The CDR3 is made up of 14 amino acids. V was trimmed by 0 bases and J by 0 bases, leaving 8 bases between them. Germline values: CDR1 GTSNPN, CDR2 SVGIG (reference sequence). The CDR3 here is CAWSVTRANYGYTF. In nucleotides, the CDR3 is TGTGCCTGGAGTGTAACCAGGGCTAACTATGGCTACACCTTC.

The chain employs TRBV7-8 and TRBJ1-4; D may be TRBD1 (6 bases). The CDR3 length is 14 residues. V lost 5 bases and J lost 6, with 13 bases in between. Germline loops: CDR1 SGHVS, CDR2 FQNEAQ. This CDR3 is CASSVTGSDEKLFF. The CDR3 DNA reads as TGTGCCAGCAGCGTAACAGGGTCGGATGAAAAACTGTTTTTT.

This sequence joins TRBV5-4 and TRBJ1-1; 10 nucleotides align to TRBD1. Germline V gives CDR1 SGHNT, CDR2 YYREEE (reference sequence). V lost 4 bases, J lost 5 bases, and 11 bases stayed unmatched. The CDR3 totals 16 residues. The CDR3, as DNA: TGTGCCAGCAGCGCGTTTCGACAGGGGGCAGGGACTGAAGCTTTCTTT. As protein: CASSAFRQGAGTEAFF.

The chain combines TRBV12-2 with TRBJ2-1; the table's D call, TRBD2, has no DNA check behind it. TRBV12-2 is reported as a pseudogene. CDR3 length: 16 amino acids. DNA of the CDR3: TGTGCAAGTCGCCACCGGACTAGTCCTGAAAACAATGAGCAGTTCTTC. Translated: CASRHRTSPENNEQFF.

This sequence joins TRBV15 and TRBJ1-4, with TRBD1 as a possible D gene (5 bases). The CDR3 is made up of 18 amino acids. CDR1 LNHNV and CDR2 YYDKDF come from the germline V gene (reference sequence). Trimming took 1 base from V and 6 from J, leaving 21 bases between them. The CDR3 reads CATSRGGLLGPTHEKLFF. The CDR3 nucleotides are TGTGCCACCAGCAGAGGGGGCCTTCTGGGGCCCACCCATGAAAAACTGTTTTTT.

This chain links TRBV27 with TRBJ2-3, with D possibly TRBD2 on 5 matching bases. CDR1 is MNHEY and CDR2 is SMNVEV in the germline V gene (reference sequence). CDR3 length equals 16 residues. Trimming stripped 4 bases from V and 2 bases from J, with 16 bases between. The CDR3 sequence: CASSSPKRPSTDTQYF. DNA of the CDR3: TGTGCCAGCAGTTCCCCAAAGCGGCCCTCCACAGATACGCAGTATTTT.

The CDR3 protein is CAISEGTANTEAFF. CDR3 in DNA: TGTGCCATCAGTGAGGGGACAGCGAACACTGAAGCTTTCTTT. The rearrangement joins TRBV10-3 to TRBJ1-1; 7 bases agree with TRBD1. The CDR3 length is 14 residues. Germline trimming cut 2 bases from V and 1 base from J; bases unmatched to any gene: 1. Germline loops: CDR1 ENHRY, CDR2 SYGVKD.

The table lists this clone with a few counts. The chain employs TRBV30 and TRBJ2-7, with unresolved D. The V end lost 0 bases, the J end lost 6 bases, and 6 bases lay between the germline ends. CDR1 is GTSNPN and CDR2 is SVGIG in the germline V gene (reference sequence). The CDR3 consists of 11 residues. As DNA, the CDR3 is TGTGCCTGGAGTGTAGGTCCCGAGCAGTACTTC. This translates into CAWSVGPEQYF.

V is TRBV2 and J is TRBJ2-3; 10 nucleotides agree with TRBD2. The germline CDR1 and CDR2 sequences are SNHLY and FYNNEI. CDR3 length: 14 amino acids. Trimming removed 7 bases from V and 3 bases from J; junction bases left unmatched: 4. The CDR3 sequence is CASKLAGGTDTQYF. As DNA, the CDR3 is TGTGCCAGCAAATTAGCGGGGGGAACAGATACGCAGTATTTT.

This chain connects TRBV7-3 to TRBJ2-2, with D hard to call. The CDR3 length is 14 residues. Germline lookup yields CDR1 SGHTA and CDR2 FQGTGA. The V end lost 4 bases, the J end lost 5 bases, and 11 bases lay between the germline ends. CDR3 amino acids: CASSSPAATGELFF. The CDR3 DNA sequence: TGTGCCAGCAGCTCACCCGCCGCAACCGGGGAGCTGTTTTTT.

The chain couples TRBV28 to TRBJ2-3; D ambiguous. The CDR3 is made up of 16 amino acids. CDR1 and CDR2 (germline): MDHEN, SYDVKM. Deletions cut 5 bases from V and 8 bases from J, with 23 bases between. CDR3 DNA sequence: TGTGCCAGCAGTAACAGCTTCGGCCTCTACGGTGGTACGCAGTATTTT. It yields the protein CASSNSFGLYGGTQYF. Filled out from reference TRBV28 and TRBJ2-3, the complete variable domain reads DVKVTQSSRYLVKRTGEKVFLECVQDMDHENMFWYRQDPGLGLRLIYFSYDVKMKEKGDIPEGYSVSREKKERFSLILESASTNQTSMYLCASSNSFGLYGGTQYFGPGTRLTVL.

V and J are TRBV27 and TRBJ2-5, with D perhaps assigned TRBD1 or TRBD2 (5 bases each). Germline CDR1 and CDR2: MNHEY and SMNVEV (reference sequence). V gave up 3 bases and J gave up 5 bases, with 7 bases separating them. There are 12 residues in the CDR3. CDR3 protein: CASSFWGETQYF. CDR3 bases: TGTGCCAGCAGTTTCTGGGGGGAGACCCAGTACTTC.